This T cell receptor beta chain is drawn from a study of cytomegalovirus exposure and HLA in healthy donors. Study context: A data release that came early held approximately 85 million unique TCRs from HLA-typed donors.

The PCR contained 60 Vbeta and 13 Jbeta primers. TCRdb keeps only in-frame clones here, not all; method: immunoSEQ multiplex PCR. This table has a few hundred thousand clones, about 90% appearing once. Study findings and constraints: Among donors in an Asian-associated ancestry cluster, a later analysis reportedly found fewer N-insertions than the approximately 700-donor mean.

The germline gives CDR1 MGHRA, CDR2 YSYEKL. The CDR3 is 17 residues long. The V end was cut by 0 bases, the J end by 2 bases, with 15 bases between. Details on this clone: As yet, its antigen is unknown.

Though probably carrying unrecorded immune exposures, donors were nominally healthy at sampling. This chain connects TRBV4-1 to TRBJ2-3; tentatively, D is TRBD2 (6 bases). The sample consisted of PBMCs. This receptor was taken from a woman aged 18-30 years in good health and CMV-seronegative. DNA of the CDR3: TGCGCCAGCAGCCAAGAGGCTCTGCGGGGCAACACAGATACGCAGTATTTT. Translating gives CASSQEALRGNTDTQYF.